This T cell receptor (beta chain) was captured by sequencing in a study of cytomegalovirus exposure and HLA in healthy donors. This CDR3 has 17 amino acids. J lost 1 base, V lost 5 bases, and 11 bases had no gene match. In germline, CDR1 is PRHDT, CDR2 FYEKMQ (reference sequence). Study outcomes and limitations: Clonal expansion, a later analysis showed, was greater in HLA-associated TCR beta chains than in equally common others. Accounts indicate the classifier identified cytomegalovirus status with strong specificity and sensitivity. Later analysis associated a missense DCLRE1C variant with TCR beta V- and J-gene trimming. Most TCR sequences were uncommon, yet certain public TCRs appeared in many donors.

Primers for the PCR totalled 60 Vbeta and 13 Jbeta. Assay: immunoSEQ multiplex PCR; the TCRdb copy retains only in-frame clones and omits some. The data hold approximately 140,000 clones, with about two thirds observed a single time. This clone was seen a handful of times. Its antigen is undetermined. This TCR was recovered from a woman aged 55-75 years in good health and CMV-seropositive. V gene TRBV13 combines with J gene TRBJ1-2; 9 positions agree with TRBD1. The sample taken for sequencing was PBMCs. The CDR3 loop is CASSLWTGEEGNYGYTF. CDR3 DNA: TGTGCCAGCAGCCTTTGGACAGGGGAGGAAGGTAACTATGGCTACACCTTC. The full variable domain, in which reference TRBV13 and TRBJ1-2 provide the parts outside the CDR3, is AAGVIQSPRHLIKEKRETATLKCYPIPRHDTVYWYQQGPGQDPQFLISFYEKMQSDKGSIPDRFSAQQFSDYHSELNMSSLELGDSALYFCASSLWTGEEGNYGYTFGSGTRLTVV.